This passage covers 15 T cell receptor beta chains from one sample sequenced in a study of post-analysis software for immune sequencing data. Overall study results and limits: When patients were compared with controls, about 5 TRBV segments were more frequent, TRBV5-6, TRBV5-1 and TRBV20-1 among them.

Their antigens are not known. Every TCR beta cDNA library bore unique molecular identifiers. Each CDR3 protein gets one entry after TCRdb re-called the PCR reads with MiXCR. The sample has some 690,000 distinct CDR3 sequences, 30% seen once. Material for sequencing was blood. Receptors originate from a girl between 5 and 17 years old with multiple sclerosis.

As concerns this clonotype: Compared with germline, one end of the junction differs, possibly owing to a read error. This rearrangement joins TRBV7-8 to TRBJ2-3; D is uncertain. This CDR3 has 14 residues. Germline V gene lookup returns CDR1 SGHVS and CDR2 FQNEAQ. The CDR3 loop reads CASSLSTERDAQYF. The CDR3 coding sequence is TGTGCCAGCAGCTTATCCACGGAACGAGATGCGCAGTATTTT.

This clonotype was seen many times. The rearrangement uses TRBV20-1 and TRBJ1-2; TRBD1 matches 7 bases. CDR3 length: 13 amino acids. Trimming took 6 bases from V and 5 from J; bases not matched to a gene: 9. Germline CDR1 reads DFQATT; CDR2 reads SNEGSKA (reference sequence). CDR3 DNA sequence: TGCAGTGCCCCCAGGGACAGAAAGTATGGCTACACCTTC. Its protein product is CSAPRDRKYGYTF.

The chain couples TRBV3-1 to TRBJ2-3; a possible D gene is TRBD1 (5 bases). With 4 bases removed from V and 3 bases from J, the gap between germline ends came to 17 bases. The CDR3 contains 16 residues. CDR1 and CDR2 (germline): LGHDT, YNNKEL (reference sequence). The CDR3 region has the DNA TGTGCCAGCAGCCCGCACTCTCTATCAGGGACAGATACGCAGTATTTT. This translates into CASSPHSLSGTDTQYF.

The sample holds a few counts of this clonotype. This chain joins TRBV5-1 and TRBJ2-1; 10 bases are shared with TRBD2. The V gene's germline CDR1 is SGHRS and CDR2 YFSETQ. The CDR3 loop spans 15 amino acids. Unmatched junction bases numbered 7, after V lost 4 bases and J lost 6 bases. The CDR3, as DNA: TGCGCCAGCAGCCCACTTAGCGGGGGGACCAATGAGCAGTTCTTC. Translated, it gives CASSPLSGGTNEQFF.

This clonotype came up a few times. One end of the junction does not line up with germline, which may come from a read error. J is TRBJ2-5 and V is TRBV2, with TRBD2 matching 9 bases. The CDR3 consists of 14 residues. Germline V CDR1 and CDR2: SNHLY, FYNNEI. CDR3 residues: CASSGGTSRETRYF. In DNA, the CDR3 is TGTGCCAGCAGTGGGGGGACTAGCAGGGAGACCCGGTACTTC.

This clonotype was observed once. At one end, the junction sequence differs from germline, possibly due to a read error. CDR3 residues: CNASRGNSYNEQFF. The DNA of the CDR3 is TGCAATGCTAGTCGGGGGAACTCCTACAATGAGCAGTTCTTC. The chain recombines TRBV20-1 with TRBJ2-1, with D possibly TRBD2 on 6 matching bases. Germline V lookup: CDR1 DFQATT, CDR2 SNEGSKA (reference sequence). This CDR3 contains 14 residues.

The V call is TRBV11-3, the J call TRBJ2-5; 14 bases match TRBD2. V shed 5 bases, J shed 1 base, and the junction held 6 bases outside the gene matches. The germline gives CDR1 SGHNT, CDR2 YENEEA. The CDR3 is 17 residues long. CDR3 sequence (DNA): TGTGCCAGCAGCCGTGGGGGGACTAGCGGGAGCCAAGAGACCCAGTACTTC. It codes for CASSRGGTSGSQETQYF.

In its sample, this clonotype was seen a few times. This chain uses TRBV7-9 with TRBJ1-2; tentative D call: TRBD1 (5 bases). This CDR3 contains 14 residues. The V end was cut by 2 bases, the J end by 6 bases, with 13 bases between. Per the germline V gene, CDR1 is SEHNR and CDR2 is FQNEAQ (reference sequence). The CDR3 is CASSLLRGTNGYTF. In DNA, the CDR3 is TGTGCCAGCAGCTTACTTCGGGGGACCAATGGCTACACCTTC.

This clonotype was detected only a few times. The chain links TRBV28 to TRBJ2-3; no reliable D call. This CDR3 contains 15 residues. The V and J ends lost 4 bases and 2 bases respectively, with 13 bases between them. Germline V gene sequence: CDR1 MDHEN, CDR2 SYDVKM. The CDR3 sequence is CASSSSIRLTDTQYF. The CDR3 DNA sequence: TGTGCCAGCAGTTCCAGCATTAGGCTCACAGATACGCAGTATTTT.

The chain has TRBV12-3 or TRBV12-4 and TRBJ1-4; 8 bases are a match to TRBD1. The ends lost 6 bases at V and 7 bases at J; junction bases unmatched: 7. The CDR3 is 14 amino acids. CDR3 sequence reads: CASRLDRGGEKLFF. The CDR3 DNA follows: TGTGCCAGCAGGCTTGACAGGGGCGGTGAAAAACTGTTTTTT.

This clonotype has just a few counts. The rearrangement links TRBV5-1 to TRBJ2-7, with D perhaps matching TRBD1 (6 bases). The CDR3 runs to 15 residues. Germline assignment: CDR1 SGHRS and CDR2 YFSETQ. Between the trimmed V and J ends, which lost 4 bases and 0 bases, there was a span of 14 bases. Here the CDR3 reads CASSSDRLSSYEQYF. The DNA of the CDR3 is TGCGCCAGCAGCAGTGACAGGCTGAGCTCCTACGAGCAGTACTTC.

This clonotype was recorded at least ten times. This sequence joins TRBV5-1 and TRBJ2-3, with TRBD2 matching over 13 bases. V gave up 4 bases and J gave up 1 base; unmatched junction bases: 9. The germline V gene has CDR1 SGHRS and CDR2 YFSETQ. The CDR3 loop spans 18 amino acids. This CDR3 reads CASSPGLAGVRGTDTQYF. CDR3 sequence (DNA): TGCGCCAGCAGCCCCGGACTAGCGGGAGTAAGGGGCACAGATACGCAGTATTTT.

CDR3 sequence (DNA): TGTGCCAGCAGTGTGAGAGGAGGTAGTGGGGCCAACGTCCTGACTTTC. Amino acid sequence: CASSVRGGSGANVLTF. The chain carries TRBV25-1 and TRBJ2-6, with D possibly matching TRBD2 (5 bases). V gave up 4 bases and J gave up 3 bases, with 13 bases separating them. The CDR3 extends over 16 amino acids. Germline V gene lookup returns CDR1 MGHDK and CDR2 SYGVNS.

The V call is TRBV5-1, the J call TRBJ2-3, with 7 bases matching TRBD1. This CDR3 spans 16 amino acids. Germline CDR1 and CDR2: SGHRS and YFSETQ. J was trimmed by 1 base and V by 0 bases; bases with no gene match: 5. The CDR3 is CASSLETGMGTDTQYF. The DNA for the CDR3 is TGCGCCAGCAGCTTGGAGACAGGGATGGGCACAGATACGCAGTATTTT.

This clonotype was seen many times. The CDR3 loop is CAPVRDRAPDTQYF. The CDR3 DNA sequence: TGTGCCCCCGTCCGGGACAGGGCCCCAGATACGCAGTATTTT. The chain combines TRBV6-1 with TRBJ2-3; 9 nucleotides agree with TRBD1. The CDR3 sequence is 14 residues long. Looked up from germline, CDR1 is MNHNS and CDR2 is SASEGT. V lost 11 bases and J lost 4; bases outside the gene matches: 10.